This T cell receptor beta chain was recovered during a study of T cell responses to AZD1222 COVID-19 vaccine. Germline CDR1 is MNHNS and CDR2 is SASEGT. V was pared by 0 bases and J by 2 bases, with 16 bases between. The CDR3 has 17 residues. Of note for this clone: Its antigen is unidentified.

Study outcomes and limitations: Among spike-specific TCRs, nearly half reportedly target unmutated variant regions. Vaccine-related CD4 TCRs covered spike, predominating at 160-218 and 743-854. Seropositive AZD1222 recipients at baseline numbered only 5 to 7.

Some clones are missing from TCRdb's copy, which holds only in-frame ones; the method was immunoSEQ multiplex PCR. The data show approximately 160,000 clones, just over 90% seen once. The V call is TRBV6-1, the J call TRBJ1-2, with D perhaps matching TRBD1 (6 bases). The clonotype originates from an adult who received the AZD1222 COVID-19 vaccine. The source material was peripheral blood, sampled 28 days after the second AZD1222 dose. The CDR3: CASSEAVSGGANYGYTF. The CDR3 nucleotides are TGTGCCAGCAGTGAAGCAGTTTCGGGGGGCGCCAACTATGGCTACACCTTC.